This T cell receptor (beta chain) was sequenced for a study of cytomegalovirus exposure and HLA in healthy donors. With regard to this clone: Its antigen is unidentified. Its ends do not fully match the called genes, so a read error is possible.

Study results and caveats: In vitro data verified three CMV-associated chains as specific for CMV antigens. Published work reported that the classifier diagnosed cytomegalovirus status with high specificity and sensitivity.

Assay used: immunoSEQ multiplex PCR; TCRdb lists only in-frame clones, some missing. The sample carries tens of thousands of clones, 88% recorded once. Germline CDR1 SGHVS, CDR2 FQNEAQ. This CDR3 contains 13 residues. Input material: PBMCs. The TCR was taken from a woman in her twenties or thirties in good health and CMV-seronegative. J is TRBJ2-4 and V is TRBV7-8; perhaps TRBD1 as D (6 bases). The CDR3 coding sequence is TGTGCCAGCAGCTTAGGGGGGCGTTCCAACATCGACTTC. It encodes CASSLGGRSNIDF.